These 20 T cell receptor beta chains were all obtained from the same sample, sequenced in a study of blood T cell repertoires in COVID-19. Generated by immunoSEQ multiplex PCR, the TCRdb table keeps only in-frame clones and is missing some. Found here are about 250,000 clones, more than 65% of them singletons; the top ten hold 4% to 5.5%. The sample taken for sequencing was peripheral blood. These receptors originate from a man in his fifties or sixties with active or convalescent COVID-19.

This sequence joins TRBV6-6 and TRBJ1-2; D might be TRBD1 (5 bases). This CDR3 comprises 14 residues. CDR1 is MNHNY and CDR2 is SVGAGI in the germline V gene (reference sequence). V dropped 6 bases and J dropped 4 bases, with 15 bases sitting between them. CDR3 sequence: CASSDVRGGYGYTF. CDR3 in DNA: TGTGCCAGCAGCGACGTGCGGGGCGGCTATGGCTACACCTTC.

J is TRBJ2-3 and V is TRBV13; D is undetermined. The V end was cut by 11 bases, the J end by 5 bases, with 8 bases between. The CDR3 loop spans 10 amino acids. CDR1 and CDR2 from the germline V gene are PRHDT and FYEKMQ (reference sequence). CDR3 DNA sequence: TGTGCCTCGGGTCGAGATACGCAGTATTTT. Translating gives CASGRDTQYF.

The V and J genes are TRBV5-1 and TRBJ1-1; 8 bases are shared with TRBD1. V lost 4 bases and J lost 5; bases outside the gene matches: 7. The length of the CDR3 is 14 residues. Germline CDR1 SGHRS, CDR2 YFSETQ. The CDR3 bases are TGCGCCAGCAGCACCCAGGGGGCCGGAACTGAAGCTTTCTTT. Its translation: CASSTQGAGTEAFF.

The chain is built from TRBV5-4 and TRBJ2-5, with D possibly TRBD1 on 5 matching bases. CDR3 length equals 14 residues. Germline V gives CDR1 SGHNT, CDR2 YYREEE (reference sequence). V dropped 0 bases and J dropped 2 bases, with 8 bases sitting between them. The CDR3 bases are TGTGCCAGCAGCTTGGCAGGGCTACAAGAGACCCAGTACTTC. Protein sequence: CASSLAGLQETQYF. The variable domain in full, with the rest retrieved from reference TRBV5-4 and TRBJ2-5, is ETGVTQSPTHLIKTRGQQVTLRCSSQSGHNTVSWYQQALGQGPQFIFQYYREEENGRGNFPPRFSGLQFPNYSSELNVNALELDDSALYLCASSLAGLQETQYFGPGTRLLVL.

There are a few counts of this clone. J is TRBJ2-1 and V is TRBV7-9; 8 bases line up with TRBD2. After removal of 5 bases from V and 14 bases from J, the junction contained 5 bases not matched to a gene. The CDR3 totals 11 residues. CDR1 and CDR2 (germline): SEHNR, FQNEAQ (reference sequence). CDR3 protein: CASSGRTSKFF. The CDR3 DNA is TGTGCCAGCAGCGGTAGGACTAGCAAGTTCTTC.

This clone was detected only a few times. This chain links TRBV3-1 (or the pseudogene TRBV3-2) with TRBJ1-1, with D perhaps TRBD1 (5 bases). The CDR3 length is 15 residues. Between the trimmed V and J ends, which lost 4 bases and 3 bases, there was a span of 15 bases. The germline CDR1 and CDR2 sequences are LGHDT and YNNKEL (reference sequence). The CDR3, as DNA: TGTGCCAGCAGCCTAATCCAGGGTGGCCACACTGAAGCTTTCTTT. It translates to CASSLIQGGHTEAFF.

The chain is built from TRBV25-1 and TRBJ2-1; 10 bases are a match to TRBD2. This CDR3 comprises 14 residues. V was clipped by 4 bases and J by 9 bases; unmatched bases: 6. Per the germline V gene, CDR1 is MGHDK and CDR2 is SYGVNS. CDR3 protein: CASSASGGMGEQFF. The CDR3 region has the DNA TGTGCCAGCAGTGCTAGCGGGGGCATGGGTGAGCAGTTCTTC.

The chain joins TRBV5-6 to TRBJ2-5; 7 bases match TRBD2. Germline V lookup: CDR1 SGHDT, CDR2 YYEEEE. The CDR3 is 15 residues long. Trimming removed 4 bases from V and 5 bases from J; junction bases left unmatched: 11. The CDR3 DNA reads TGTGCCAGCAGCGAGGGGACTACCTTGAGGGAGACCCAGTACTTC. The encoded protein is CASSEGTTLRETQYF.

V and J are TRBV12-3 or TRBV12-4 and TRBJ1-6, with D perhaps TRBD1 (5 bases). The CDR3 has 13 amino acids. V lost 8 bases, J lost 11 bases, and 16 bases lay in between. The CDR3 sequence: CASRGLPTAPLHF. Here the CDR3 DNA reads TGTGCCAGCCGGGGACTCCCGACGGCACCCCTCCACTTT.

The chain has TRBV6-2 or TRBV6-3 and TRBJ2-7, with 12 positions matching TRBD1. The CDR3 runs to 14 residues. CDR1 MNHEY and CDR2 SVGEGT come from the germline V gene. V trimming: 4 bases; J trimming: 5 bases; junction bases outside the gene matches: 3. CDR3 nucleotides: TGTGCCAGCAGTTTGGGACAGGGGGCCGACGAGCAGTACTTC. Translation gives CASSLGQGADEQYF.

In its sample, this clone was seen once. The genes are TRBV18 and TRBJ1-1; D might be TRBD1 (6 bases). CDR1 is KGHSH and CDR2 is LQKENI in the germline V gene. CDR3 length equals 14 residues. Trimming removed 8 bases from V and 4 bases from J, with 17 bases in between. The DNA of the CDR3 is TGTGCCAGCGGCCCTGGGGGCCCAGGCACTGAAGCTTTCTTT. Translation gives CASGPGGPGTEAFF.

The table lists this clone with many counts. V usage is TRBV7-9 and J usage is TRBJ2-7, with D possibly matching TRBD1 (7 bases). Germline CDR1 is SEHNR and CDR2 is FQNEAQ (reference sequence). The V end lost 5 bases, the J end lost 7 bases, and 15 bases lay between the germline ends. CDR3 length equals 13 residues. CDR3 sequence: CASSRGTAGEQYF. The CDR3 DNA sequence: TGTGCCAGCAGCCGGGGGACAGCAGGGGAGCAGTACTTC.

This clone has just a few counts. This chain connects TRBV29-1 to TRBJ1-1, with TRBD1 as a possible D gene (5 bases). Germline V CDR1 and CDR2: SQVTM, ANQGSEA. CDR3 length: 12 amino acids. Trimming cost V 6 bases and J 3 bases, with 11 bases left between them. The CDR3 protein is CSVSQGYTEAFF. CDR3 sequence (DNA): TGCAGCGTATCCCAGGGTTACACTGAAGCTTTCTTT.

The rearrangement uses TRBV2 and TRBJ2-2, with 13 nucleotides matching TRBD2. Germline CDR1 reads SNHLY; CDR2 reads FYNNEI. V lost 8 bases to trimming and J lost 5 bases; unmatched junction nucleotides: 14. The CDR3 extends over 18 amino acids. Here the CDR3 DNA reads TGTGCCAGCTGGACAGACAAGACTAGCGGGGGGATAACCGGGGAGCTGTTTTTT. Its protein is CASWTDKTSGGITGELFF.

The chain joins TRBV27 to TRBJ1-6; TRBD1 aligns across 7 bases. V shed 3 bases, J shed 7 bases, and the junction held 3 bases outside the gene matches. Germline CDR1 and CDR2: MNHEY and SMNVEV (reference sequence). There are 14 residues in the CDR3. This CDR3 reads CASSFAGGNSPLHF. CDR3 sequence (DNA): TGTGCCAGCAGTTTTGCAGGGGGAAATTCACCCCTCCACTTT.

V usage is TRBV2 and J usage is TRBJ2-1; 7 bases map to TRBD2. CDR3 length: 16 residues. The J segment lost 0 bases and the V segment lost 6 bases, leaving 8 bases of the junction unmatched. Germline CDR1 is SNHLY and CDR2 is FYNNEI. The CDR3 region is CASRRAAGYSYNEQFF. The DNA of the CDR3 is TGTGCCAGCAGGCGGGCAGCGGGGTACTCCTACAATGAGCAGTTCTTC. The complete variable domain, with remaining parts taken from reference TRBV2 and TRBJ2-1, reads EPEVTQTPSHQVTQMGQEVILRCVPISNHLYFYWYRQILGQKVEFLVSFYNNEISEKSEIFDDQFSVERPDGSNFTLKIRSTKLEDSAMYFCASRRAAGYSYNEQFFGPGTRLTVL.

The chain employs TRBV3-1 (or the pseudogene TRBV3-2) and TRBJ1-1; 7 bases match TRBD1. Germline assignment: CDR1 LGHDT and CDR2 YNNKEL (reference sequence). This CDR3 is built from 19 residues. V was pared by 0 bases and J by 0 bases, with 13 bases of the junction left unmatched. CDR3 nucleotides: TGTGCCAGCAGCCAAGATCTGCGGACAGGAGCTACCCTGAACACTGAAGCTTTCTTT. Residues: CASSQDLRTGATLNTEAFF.

The chain links TRBV27 to TRBJ2-2; D gene uncertain. Deletions cut 7 bases from V and 0 bases from J, with 9 bases between. This CDR3 comprises 14 residues. The V gene's germline CDR1 is MNHEY and CDR2 SMNVEV (reference sequence). CDR3 DNA: TGTGCCAGCAAACCACAGTCGAACACCGGGGAGCTGTTTTTT. Translated, it gives CASKPQSNTGELFF.

CDR3 loop: CAWSVQRTEAFF. The CDR3 region has the DNA TGTGCCTGGAGTGTACAAAGGACAGAAGCTTTCTTT. This chain joins TRBV30 and TRBJ1-1; tentative D call: TRBD1 (5 bases). This CDR3 has 12 residues. The germline V gene has CDR1 GTSNPN and CDR2 SVGIG (reference sequence). V lost 0 bases, J lost 8 bases, and 10 bases lay in between.

This clone rates as large. V is TRBV3-1 (or the pseudogene TRBV3-2) and J is TRBJ1-2; 8 bases line up with TRBD1. This CDR3 has 15 amino acids. The germline CDR1 and CDR2 sequences are LGHDT and YNNKEL (reference sequence). Trimming cost V 0 bases and J 5 bases; bases outside gene matches: 5. Written as DNA, the CDR3 is TGTGCCAGCAGCCAAGAGGGGACAGGCATATATGGCTACACCTTC. Protein sequence: CASSQEGTGIYGYTF.